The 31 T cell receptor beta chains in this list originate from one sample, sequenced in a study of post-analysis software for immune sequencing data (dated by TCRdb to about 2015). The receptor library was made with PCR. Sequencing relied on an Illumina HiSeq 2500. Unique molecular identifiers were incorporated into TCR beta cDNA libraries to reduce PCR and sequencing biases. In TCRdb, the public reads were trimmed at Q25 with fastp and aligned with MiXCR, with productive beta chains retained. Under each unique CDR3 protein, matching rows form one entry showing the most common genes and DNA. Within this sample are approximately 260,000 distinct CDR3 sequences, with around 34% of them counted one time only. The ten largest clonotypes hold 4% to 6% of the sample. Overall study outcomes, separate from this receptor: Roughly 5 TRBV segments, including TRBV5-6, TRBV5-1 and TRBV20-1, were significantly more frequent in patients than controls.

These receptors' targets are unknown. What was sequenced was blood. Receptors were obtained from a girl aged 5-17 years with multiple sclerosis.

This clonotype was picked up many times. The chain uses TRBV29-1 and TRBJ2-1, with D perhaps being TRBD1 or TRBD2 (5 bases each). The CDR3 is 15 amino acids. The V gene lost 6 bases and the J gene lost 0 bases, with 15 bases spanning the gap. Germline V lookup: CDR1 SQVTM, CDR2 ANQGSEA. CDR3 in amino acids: CSVGTLLSSYNEQFF. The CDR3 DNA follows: TGCAGCGTAGGGACGTTGCTGAGCTCCTACAATGAGCAGTTCTTC.

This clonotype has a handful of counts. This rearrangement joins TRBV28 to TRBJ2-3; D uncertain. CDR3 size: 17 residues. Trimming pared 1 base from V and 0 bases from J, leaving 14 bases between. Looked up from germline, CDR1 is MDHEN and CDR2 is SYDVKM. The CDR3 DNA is TGTGCCAGCAGTTTATCGCGGACGCGTACTAGCACAGATACGCAGTATTTT. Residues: CASSLSRTRTSTDTQYF.

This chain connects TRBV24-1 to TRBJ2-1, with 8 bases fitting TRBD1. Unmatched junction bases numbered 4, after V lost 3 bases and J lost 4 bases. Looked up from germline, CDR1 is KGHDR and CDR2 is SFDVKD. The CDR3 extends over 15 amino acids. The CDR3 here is CATSDAGQGYNEQFF. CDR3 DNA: TGTGCCACCAGTGATGCCGGACAGGGTTACAATGAGCAGTTCTTC.

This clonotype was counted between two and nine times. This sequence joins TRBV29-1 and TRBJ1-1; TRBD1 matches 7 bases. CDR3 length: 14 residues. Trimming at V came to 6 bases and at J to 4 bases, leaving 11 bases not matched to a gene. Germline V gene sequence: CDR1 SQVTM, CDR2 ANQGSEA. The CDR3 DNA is TGCAGCGTCCGGGGTGGGCAGGGGGGCACTGAAGCTTTCTTT. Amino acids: CSVRGGQGGTEAFF.

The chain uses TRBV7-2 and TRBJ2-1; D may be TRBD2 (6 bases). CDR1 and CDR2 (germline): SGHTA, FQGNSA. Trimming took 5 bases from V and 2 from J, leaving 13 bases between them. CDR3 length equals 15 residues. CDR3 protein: CASSTERVAYNEQFF. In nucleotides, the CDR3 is TGTGCCAGCAGCACAGAGCGGGTGGCCTACAATGAGCAGTTCTTC.

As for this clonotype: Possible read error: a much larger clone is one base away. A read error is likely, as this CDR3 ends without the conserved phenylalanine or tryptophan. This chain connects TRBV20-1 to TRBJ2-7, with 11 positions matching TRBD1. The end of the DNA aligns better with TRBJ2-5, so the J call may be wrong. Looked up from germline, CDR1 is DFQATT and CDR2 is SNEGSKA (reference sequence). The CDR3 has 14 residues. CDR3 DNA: TGCAGTGCGAGCCGGACAGGGGGCAGGGAGACCCAGTACTGC. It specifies CSASRTGGRETQYC.

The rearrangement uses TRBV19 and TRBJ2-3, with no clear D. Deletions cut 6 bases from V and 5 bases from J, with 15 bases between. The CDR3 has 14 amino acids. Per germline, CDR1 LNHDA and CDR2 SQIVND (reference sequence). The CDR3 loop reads CASRGPSAGDTQYF. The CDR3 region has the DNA TGTGCCAGTAGAGGACCCAGCGCTGGAGATACGCAGTATTTT.

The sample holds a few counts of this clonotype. The CDR3 DNA is TGTGCCAGCAGCTTACCGGGGCAAAGTGGGCCCCAGCATTTT. Translation: CASSLPGQSGPQHF. The chain recombines TRBV7-9 with TRBJ1-5; a possible D gene is TRBD1 (5 bases). V lost 2 bases and J 9 bases, leaving 14 bases between the germline ends. CDR1 is SEHNR and CDR2 is FQNEAQ in the germline V gene (reference sequence). The CDR3 length is 14 residues.

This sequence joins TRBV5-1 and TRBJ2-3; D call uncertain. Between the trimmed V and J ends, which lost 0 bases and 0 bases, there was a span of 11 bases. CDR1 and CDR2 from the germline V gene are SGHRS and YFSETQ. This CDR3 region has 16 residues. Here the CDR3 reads CASSLEGRSSTDTQYF. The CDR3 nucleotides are TGCGCCAGCAGCTTGGAGGGTCGTTCTAGCACAGATACGCAGTATTTT.

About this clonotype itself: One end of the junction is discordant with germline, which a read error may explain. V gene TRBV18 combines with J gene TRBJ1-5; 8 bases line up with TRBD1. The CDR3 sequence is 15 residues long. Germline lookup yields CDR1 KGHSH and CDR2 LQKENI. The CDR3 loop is CTSSPKTGGDQPQHF. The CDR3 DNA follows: TGTACCAGCTCACCCAAAACAGGGGGAGATCAGCCCCAGCATTTT.

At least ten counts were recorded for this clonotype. DNA for the CDR3: TGTGCCAGCAGCTTAGGGCTAGCGGGAACAACAGATACGCAGTATTTT. Protein: CASSLGLAGTTDTQYF. The chain recombines TRBV11-2 with TRBJ2-3, with 9 bases identical to TRBD2. V dropped 1 base and J dropped 3; count of bases not matched to a gene: 5. The CDR3 has 16 residues. Germline lookup yields CDR1 SGHAT and CDR2 FQNNGV.

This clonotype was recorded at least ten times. CDR3 nucleotides: TGCAGTGCAACCCAGGGGTCCGGCTCCTACAATGAGCAGTTCTTC. It codes for CSATQGSGSYNEQFF. The chain recombines TRBV20-1 with TRBJ2-1; D perhaps matches TRBD1 (6 bases). This CDR3 comprises 15 residues. Trimming took 6 bases from V and 0 from J, leaving 15 bases between them. In germline, CDR1 is DFQATT, CDR2 SNEGSKA (reference sequence).

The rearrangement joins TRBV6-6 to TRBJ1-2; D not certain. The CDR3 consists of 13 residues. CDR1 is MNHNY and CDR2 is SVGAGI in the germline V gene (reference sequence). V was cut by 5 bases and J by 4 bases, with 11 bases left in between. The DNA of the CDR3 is TGTGCCAGCAGTAACACAGAAGGCTATGGCTACACCTTC. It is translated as CASSNTEGYGYTF.

CDR3 nucleotide sequence: TGTGCCAGCAGTGAAGCGTCTAGCGGGAGGGTCCCGCAGTATTTT. Translating it yields CASSEASSGRVPQYF. The chain combines TRBV6-1 with TRBJ2-3; the match to TRBD2 covers 12 bases. V trimming: 0 bases; J trimming: 10 bases; junction bases outside the gene matches: 5. Germline CDR1 reads MNHNS; CDR2 reads SASEGT. CDR3 length: 15 residues.

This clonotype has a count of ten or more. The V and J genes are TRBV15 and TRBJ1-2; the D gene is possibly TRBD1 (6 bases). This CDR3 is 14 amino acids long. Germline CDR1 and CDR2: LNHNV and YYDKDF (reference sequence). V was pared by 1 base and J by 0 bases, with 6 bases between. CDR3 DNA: TGTGCCACCAGCAGAGCAGGGGCTAACTATGGCTACACCTTC. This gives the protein CATSRAGANYGYTF.

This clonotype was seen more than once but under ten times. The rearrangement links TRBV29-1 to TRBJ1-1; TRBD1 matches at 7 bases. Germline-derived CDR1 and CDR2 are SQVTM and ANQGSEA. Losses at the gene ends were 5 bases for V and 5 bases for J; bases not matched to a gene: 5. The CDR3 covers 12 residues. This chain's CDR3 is CSVRQGGTEAFF. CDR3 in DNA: TGCAGCGTTCGACAGGGCGGAACTGAAGCTTTCTTT. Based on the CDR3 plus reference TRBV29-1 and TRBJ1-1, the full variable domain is SAVISQKPSRDICQRGTSLTIQCQVDSQVTMMFWYRQQPGQSLTLIATANQGSEATYESGFVIDKFPISRPNLTFSTLTVSNMSPEDSSIYLCSVRQGGTEAFFGQGTRLTVV.

The CDR3 nucleotides are TGTGCCAGCAGCAAGGACTTAAACTCCTACAATGAGCAGTTCTTC. Residues: CASSKDLNSYNEQFF. The chain has TRBV7-9 and TRBJ2-1; D perhaps matches TRBD2 (5 bases). The CDR3 runs 15 residues. In germline, CDR1 is SEHNR, CDR2 FQNEAQ (reference sequence). V was clipped by 5 bases and J by 0 bases, with 11 bases between them.

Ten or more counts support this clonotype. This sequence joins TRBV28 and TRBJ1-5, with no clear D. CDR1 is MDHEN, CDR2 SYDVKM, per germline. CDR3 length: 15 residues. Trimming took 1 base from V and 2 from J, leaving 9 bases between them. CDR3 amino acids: CASSLYTTRNQPQHF. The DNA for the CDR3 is TGTGCCAGCAGTTTATACACAACACGCAATCAGCCCCAGCATTTT. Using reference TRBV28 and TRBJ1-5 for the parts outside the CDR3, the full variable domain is DVKVTQSSRYLVKRTGEKVFLECVQDMDHENMFWYRQDPGLGLRLIYFSYDVKMKEKGDIPEGYSVSREKKERFSLILESASTNQTSMYLCASSLYTTRNQPQHFGDGTRLSIL.

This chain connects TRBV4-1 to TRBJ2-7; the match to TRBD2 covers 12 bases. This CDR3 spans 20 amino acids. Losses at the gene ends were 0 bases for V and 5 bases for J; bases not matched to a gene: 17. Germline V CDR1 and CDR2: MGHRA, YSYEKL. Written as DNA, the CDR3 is TGCGCCAGCAGCCAAGATCTCATTGCGTCTAGCGGGAGGGTACGGCACGAGCAGTACTTC. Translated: CASSQDLIASSGRVRHEQYF.

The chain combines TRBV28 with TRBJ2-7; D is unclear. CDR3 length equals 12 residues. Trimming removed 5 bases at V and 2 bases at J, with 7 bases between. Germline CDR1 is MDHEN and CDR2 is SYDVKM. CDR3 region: CASSTQTYEQYF. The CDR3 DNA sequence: TGTGCCAGCAGTACACAGACCTACGAGCAGTACTTC.

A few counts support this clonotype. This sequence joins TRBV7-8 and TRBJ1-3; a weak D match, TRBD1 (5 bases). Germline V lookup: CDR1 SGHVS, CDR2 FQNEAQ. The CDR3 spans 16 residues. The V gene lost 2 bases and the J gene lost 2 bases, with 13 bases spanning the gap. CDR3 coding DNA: TGTGCCAGCAGCTTATTGGGGGGGAACGCTGGAAACACCATATATTTT. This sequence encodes CASSLLGGNAGNTIYF.

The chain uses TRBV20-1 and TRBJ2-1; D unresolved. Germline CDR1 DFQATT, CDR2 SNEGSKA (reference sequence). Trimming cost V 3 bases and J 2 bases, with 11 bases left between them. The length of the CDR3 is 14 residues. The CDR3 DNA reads TGCAGTGCTAGGGGCGGCCTCCCCTACAATGAGCAGTTCTTC. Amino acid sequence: CSARGGLPYNEQFF.

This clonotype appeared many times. In DNA form, the CDR3 reads TGTGCCAGCAGCCCCCTCTTGGGACCCCAGTCCTACAATGAGCAGTTCTTC. Its translation: CASSPLLGPQSYNEQFF. The chain is built from TRBV12-3 or TRBV12-4 and TRBJ2-1, with D possibly called TRBD1 or TRBD2 (5 bases each). Trimming left V 6 bases short and J 1 base short, with 19 bases between. The CDR3 runs to 17 residues.

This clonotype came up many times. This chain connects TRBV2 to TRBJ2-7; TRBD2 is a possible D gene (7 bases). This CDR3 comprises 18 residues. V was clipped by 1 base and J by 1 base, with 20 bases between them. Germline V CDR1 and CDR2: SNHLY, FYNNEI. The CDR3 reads CASSEGASGGGISYEQYF. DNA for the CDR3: TGTGCCAGCAGTGAAGGGGCTAGCGGCGGGGGCATATCCTACGAGCAGTACTTC.

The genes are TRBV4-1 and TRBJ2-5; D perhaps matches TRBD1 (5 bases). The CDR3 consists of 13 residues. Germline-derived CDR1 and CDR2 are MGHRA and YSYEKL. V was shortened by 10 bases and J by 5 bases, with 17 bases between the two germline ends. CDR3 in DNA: TGCGCCACTGCGGACCCAAAGGGGGAGACCCAGTACTTC. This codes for CATADPKGETQYF.

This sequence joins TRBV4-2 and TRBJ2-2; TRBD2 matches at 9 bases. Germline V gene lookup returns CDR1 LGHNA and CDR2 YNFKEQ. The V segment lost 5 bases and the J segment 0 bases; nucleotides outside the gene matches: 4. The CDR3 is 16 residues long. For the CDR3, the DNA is TGTGCCAGCAGCTCGGGACTAGCCTCGAACACCGGGGAGCTGTTTTTT. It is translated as CASSSGLASNTGELFF.

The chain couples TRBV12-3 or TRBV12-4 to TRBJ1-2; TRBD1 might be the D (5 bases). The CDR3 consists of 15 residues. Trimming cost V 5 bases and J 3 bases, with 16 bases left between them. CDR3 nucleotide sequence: TGTGCCAGCAGTGGCCGGGACGGGGGACACTATGGCTACACCTTC. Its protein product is CASSGRDGGHYGYTF.

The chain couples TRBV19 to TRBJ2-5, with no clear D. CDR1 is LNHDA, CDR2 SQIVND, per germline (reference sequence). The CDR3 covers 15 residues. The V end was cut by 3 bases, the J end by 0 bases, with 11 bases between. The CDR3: CASSMWGGDQETQYF. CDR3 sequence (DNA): TGTGCCAGTAGTATGTGGGGTGGGGACCAAGAGACCCAGTACTTC.

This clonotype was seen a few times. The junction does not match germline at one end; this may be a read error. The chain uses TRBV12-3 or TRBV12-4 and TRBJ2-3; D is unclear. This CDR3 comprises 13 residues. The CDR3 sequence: CTSSLSAGDTQYF. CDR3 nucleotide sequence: TGTACCAGCAGTTTATCGGCAGGAGATACGCAGTATTTT.

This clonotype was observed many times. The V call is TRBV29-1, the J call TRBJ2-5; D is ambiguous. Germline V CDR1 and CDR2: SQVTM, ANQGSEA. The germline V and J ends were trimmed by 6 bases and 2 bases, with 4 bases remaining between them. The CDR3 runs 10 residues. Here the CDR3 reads CSVNQETQYF. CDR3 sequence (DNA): TGCAGCGTGAATCAAGAGACCCAGTACTTC.

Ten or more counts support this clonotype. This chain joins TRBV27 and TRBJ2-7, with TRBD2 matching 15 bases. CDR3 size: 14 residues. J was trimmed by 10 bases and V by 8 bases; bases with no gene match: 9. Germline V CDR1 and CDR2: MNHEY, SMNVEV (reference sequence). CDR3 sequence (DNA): TGTGCCAGCTCGGGACTAGCGGGGGGAGGCACCCAGTACTTC. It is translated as CASSGLAGGGTQYF.